The next 13 T cell receptor beta chains were all read from a single sample in a study of OX40 agonist ivuxolimab in advanced cancers. Assay used: immunoSEQ multiplex PCR; TCRdb lists only in-frame clones, some missing. The sample gives around 44,000 clones, over 80% of which show up once; 5% to 5.5% is in the top ten. The starting material was CD4+ or CD8+ T cells sorted from blood, obtained in a trial of the OX40 agonist ivuxolimab. Receptors originate from an adult with an advanced solid tumor such as melanoma, head and neck, liver or kidney cancer.

This rearrangement joins TRBV28 to TRBJ2-5; TRBD1 agrees at 10 bases. The J segment lost 12 bases and the V segment lost 8 bases, leaving 18 bases of the junction unmatched. This CDR3 is 15 amino acids long. Germline V gene sequence: CDR1 MDHEN, CDR2 SYDVKM. The CDR3 DNA is TGTGCCAGCTCCCCGGGGGGGGGACAGGGGTTTAAAAAGTACTTC. Translation gives CASSPGGGQGFKKYF.

This clone was counted a few times. The genes are TRBV7-2 and TRBJ1-3; a weak D match, TRBD1 (5 bases). Trimming stripped 4 bases from V and 0 bases from J, with 13 bases between. This CDR3 contains 16 residues. CDR1 is SGHTA and CDR2 is FQGNSA in the germline V gene. In nucleotides, the CDR3 is TGTGCCAGCAGCTCCGAGGGGTTGAGCTCTGGAAACACCATATATTTT. Amino acids: CASSSEGLSSGNTIYF.

This rearrangement joins TRBV21-1 to TRBJ1-1; the table's D call, TRBD1, has no DNA check behind it. TRBV21-1 is noted as a pseudogene. The CDR3 consists of 18 residues. CDR3 in DNA: TGTGCCAGCAGCAAAGAAAAAGGGGGACAGACTAGTAACACTGAAGCTTTCTTT. Its translation: CASSKEKGGQTSNTEAFF.

This clone was seen a single time. The chain links TRBV5-1 to TRBJ1-4; possibly TRBD1 for D (6 bases). This CDR3 is 15 amino acids long. Trimming removed 5 bases from V and 6 bases from J, with 17 bases in between. Per the germline V gene, CDR1 is SGHRS and CDR2 is YFSETQ. CDR3 in amino acids: CASSSGAGLDEKLFF. CDR3 bases: TGCGCCAGCAGTTCGGGGGCCGGGCTGGATGAAAAACTGTTTTTT.

This clone was seen once. This chain joins TRBV5-8 and TRBJ2-3; tentative D call: TRBD2 (5 bases). The ends were cut back, 0 bases at V and 5 bases at J, with 13 bases in the middle. Germline CDR1 reads SGHTS; CDR2 reads YDEGEE. The CDR3 loop spans 15 amino acids. The CDR3 DNA reads as TGTGCCAGCAGCTTGGGAGGGCACCTAGGAGATACGCAGTATTTT. It specifies CASSLGGHLGDTQYF.

The chain combines TRBV18 with TRBJ1-1; 12 nucleotides line up with TRBD1. Germline CDR1 reads KGHSH; CDR2 reads LQKENI. The CDR3 loop spans 14 amino acids. V lost 8 bases to trimming and J lost 5 bases; unmatched junction nucleotides: 6. CDR3 DNA sequence: TGTGCCAGCCCGGGACAGGGGGCGAGGACTGAAGCTTTCTTT. Protein sequence: CASPGQGARTEAFF. The whole variable domain, remainder taken from reference TRBV18 and TRBJ1-1, is NAGVMQNPRHLVRRRGQEARLRCSPMKGHSHVYWYRQLPEEGLKFMVYLQKENIIDESGMPKERFSAEFPKEGPSILRIQQVVRGDSAAYFCASPGQGARTEAFFGQGTRLTVV.

The gene calls are TRBV4-3 and TRBJ2-1; 9 positions match TRBD2. CDR3 length: 16 residues. V lost 5 bases to trimming and J lost 6 bases; unmatched junction nucleotides: 11. The V gene's germline CDR1 is LGHNA and CDR2 YSLEER. Here the CDR3 reads CASSAQTGLAANEQFF. The DNA for the CDR3 is TGCGCCAGCAGCGCTCAAACGGGACTAGCTGCCAATGAGCAGTTCTTC.

This rearrangement joins TRBV19 to TRBJ2-3, with D possibly matching TRBD2 (6 bases). Germline values: CDR1 LNHDA, CDR2 SQIVND (reference sequence). The germline V and J ends were trimmed by 9 bases and 4 bases, with 20 bases remaining between them. The CDR3 runs 15 residues. The CDR3 coding sequence is TGTGCCAGCCGACCCAACGGGAGAAGTTCAGATACGCAGTATTTT. It yields the protein CASRPNGRSSDTQYF.

J is TRBJ1-1 and V is TRBV5-5; TRBD1 is a possible D gene (6 bases). This CDR3 has 12 residues. V lost 3 bases and J 7 bases, leaving 10 bases between the germline ends. In germline, CDR1 is SGHKS, CDR2 YYEKEE (reference sequence). CDR3 in DNA: TGTGCCAGCAGCTCGGACAGCTATGAAGCTTTCTTT. It translates to CASSSDSYEAFF. The whole variable domain, remainder taken from reference TRBV5-5 and TRBJ1-1, is DAGVTQSPTHLIKTRGQQVTLRCSPISGHKSVSWYQQVLGQGPQFIFQYYEKEERGRGNFPDRFSARQFPNYSSELNVNALLLGDSALYLCASSSDSYEAFFGQGTRLTVV.

This clone was found a few times. This chain links TRBV7-3 with TRBJ2-7; 10 bases line up with TRBD2. CDR1 is SGHTA and CDR2 is FQGTGA in the germline V gene. The junction had 9 bases not matched to a gene; V was cut back by 3 bases and J by 10 bases. The CDR3 has 14 amino acids. The CDR3 sequence: CASSLRASGSPQYF. The DNA of the CDR3 is TGTGCCAGCAGCTTGAGGGCTAGCGGGAGTCCACAGTACTTC.

V gene TRBV11-2 combines with J gene TRBJ2-1; 10 bases are shared with TRBD2. Germline V gene sequence: CDR1 SGHAT, CDR2 FQNNGV. There are 15 residues in the CDR3. J gave up 7 bases and V 0 bases, and 3 bases lay outside the gene matches. CDR3 DNA sequence: TGTGCCAGCAGCTTAGAAACTAGCGGGAAGAATGAGCAGTTCTTC. It codes for CASSLETSGKNEQFF.

In this sample, this clone is medium-sized (0.01 to 0.1%). V gene TRBV28 combines with J gene TRBJ1-3; 10 bases fit TRBD1. This CDR3 is built from 15 residues. Trimming took 6 bases from V and 4 from J; bases not matched to a gene: 6. Germline lookup yields CDR1 MDHEN and CDR2 SYDVKM. CDR3 sequence: CASSPTGGPGNTIYF. CDR3 DNA sequence: TGTGCCAGCAGCCCGACAGGGGGCCCCGGAAACACCATATATTTT.

The gene calls are TRBV9 and TRBJ2-5, with D tentatively TRBD1 (5 bases). V lost 4 bases and J lost 5, with 21 bases in between. Germline V lookup: CDR1 SGDLS, CDR2 YYNGEE. This CDR3 is built from 16 residues. This chain's CDR3 is CASSPILTGSGETQYF. The CDR3 DNA reads TGTGCCAGCAGCCCGATCTTGACCGGGTCAGGGGAGACCCAGTACTTC.